Each of the 23 T cell receptor beta chains below was sequenced from the same sample in a study of Tregs in tolerant kidney transplant recipients. The table came from immunoSEQ multiplex PCR; TCRdb's copy has only in-frame clones and leaves some out. The sample records roughly 14,000 clones, approximately 94% being singletons. The material sequenced was CD8+ T cells from blood. The receptor source for this set is a human donor in good health.

The rearrangement joins TRBV19 to TRBJ2-7; 7 bases fit TRBD2. From germline, CDR1 is LNHDA and CDR2 SQIVND (reference sequence). V lost 3 bases, J lost 0 bases, and 5 bases stayed unmatched. The CDR3 is 15 residues long. The CDR3 reads CASSMTSRSSYEQYF. The CDR3 DNA reads TGTGCCAGTAGTATGACTAGCCGGAGCTCCTACGAGCAGTACTTC.

The rearrangement joins TRBV27 to TRBJ1-2, with D unresolved. CDR1 MNHEY and CDR2 SMNVEV come from the germline V gene (reference sequence). V gave up 4 bases and J gave up 8 bases, with 14 bases separating them. The CDR3 length is 13 residues. The CDR3 bases are TGTGCCAGCAGTTACCTCAGGTTCGGGGGCTACACCTTC. Amino acids: CASSYLRFGGYTF.

J is TRBJ1-1 and V is TRBV7-3; perhaps TRBD1 as D (6 bases). Per the germline V gene, CDR1 is SGHTA and CDR2 is FQGTGA. The CDR3 loop spans 13 amino acids. Trimming took 8 bases from V and 7 from J, leaving 17 bases between them. The CDR3 DNA reads TGTGCCAGCTCCGTAGGGGGAGTACGTGAAGCTTTCTTT. Translation gives CASSVGGVREAFF.

V usage is TRBV4-1 and J usage is TRBJ2-7; TRBD1 aligns across 9 bases. Per the germline V gene, CDR1 is MGHRA and CDR2 is YSYEKL. The CDR3 covers 15 residues. Trimming at V came to 3 bases and at J to 2 bases, leaving 5 bases not matched to a gene. The CDR3, as DNA: TGCGCCAGCAGCCACGGGACAGGGACTACCTACGAGCAGTACTTC. Translating gives CASSHGTGTTYEQYF.

This chain joins TRBV11-3 and TRBJ1-6, with TRBD1 as a possible D gene (6 bases). Germline V CDR1 and CDR2: SGHNT, YENEEA. Deletions cut 9 bases from V and 7 bases from J, with 16 bases between. The CDR3 contains 14 residues. CDR3: CASRARGANSPLHF. For the CDR3, the DNA is TGTGCCAGTAGGGCCCGGGGGGCCAATTCACCCCTCCACTTT.

This chain links TRBV27 with TRBJ1-2; 7 positions match TRBD1. CDR3 length equals 14 residues. V trimming: 2 bases; J trimming: 9 bases; junction bases outside the gene matches: 9. CDR1 MNHEY and CDR2 SMNVEV come from the germline V gene (reference sequence). The CDR3 region has the DNA TGTGCCAGCAGTTTACACGCGGGACAGATGAGCTACACCTTC. Its translation is CASSLHAGQMSYTF.

CDR3: CASRGTSGMLETQYF. In DNA, the CDR3 is TGTGCCAGCAGGGGGACTAGCGGGATGTTAGAGACCCAGTACTTC. The chain has TRBV2 and TRBJ2-5; TRBD2 matches 13 bases. CDR3 length: 15 residues. Germline V gene lookup returns CDR1 SNHLY and CDR2 FYNNEI. The V and J ends lost 6 bases and 4 bases, in that order; junction bases with no gene match: 5.

The chain carries TRBV6-1 and TRBJ2-2; tentatively, D is TRBD1 or TRBD2 (6 bases each). The V gene's germline CDR1 is MNHNS and CDR2 SASEGT. V lost 4 bases and J lost 6, with 15 bases in between. This CDR3 is built from 15 residues. The DNA of the CDR3 is TGTGCCAGCAGTGTGGGGGGCCGCTTGCCCGGGGAGCTGTTTTTT. This sequence encodes CASSVGGRLPGELFF.

This clone was recorded once. This chain links TRBV15 with TRBJ2-7; TRBD2 is a possible D gene (5 bases). Germline lookup yields CDR1 LNHNV and CDR2 YYDKDF (reference sequence). The CDR3 sequence is 12 residues long. The ends were cut back, 5 bases at V and 6 bases at J, with 11 bases in the middle. The CDR3 bases are TGTGCCACCAGCCCACGGGGATCCGAGCAGTACTTC. Its protein product is CATSPRGSEQYF.

The chain joins TRBV5-5 to TRBJ1-1; the D is unclear. The germline CDR1 and CDR2 sequences are SGHKS and YYEKEE (reference sequence). This CDR3 region has 13 residues. The V and J ends lost 2 bases and 7 bases respectively, with 12 bases between them. For the CDR3, the DNA is TGTGCCAGCAGCTTTGGGTTAGGGTATGAAGCTTTCTTT. Protein product: CASSFGLGYEAFF. Full variable domain (missing parts from reference TRBV5-5 and TRBJ1-1): DAGVTQSPTHLIKTRGQQVTLRCSPISGHKSVSWYQQVLGQGPQFIFQYYEKEERGRGNFPDRFSARQFPNYSSELNVNALLLGDSALYLCASSFGLGYEAFFGQGTRLTVV.

CDR3 coding DNA: TGTGCCAGCGCAATACAGGGCCCCACAGATACGCAGTATTTT. Residues: CASAIQGPTDTQYF. The V call is TRBV19, the J call TRBJ2-3, with D maybe TRBD1 (6 bases). The CDR3 has 14 amino acids. Germline V gene sequence: CDR1 LNHDA, CDR2 SQIVND (reference sequence). Trimming took 9 bases from V and 2 from J, leaving 15 bases between them.

The rearrangement uses TRBV6-5 and TRBJ2-1, with 7 bases matching TRBD2. The CDR3 runs to 13 residues. The germline V gene encodes CDR1 MNHEY and CDR2 SVGAGI. Unmatched junction bases numbered 1, after V lost 2 bases and J lost 6 bases. Here the CDR3 DNA reads TGTGCCAGCAGTTACGGGGGGGGCAATGAGCAGTTCTTC. Protein product: CASSYGGGNEQFF.

The chain recombines TRBV10-3 with TRBJ2-5; no definite D call. CDR3 length: 13 amino acids. Trimming left V 5 bases short and J 1 base short, with 8 bases between. CDR1 and CDR2 (germline): ENHRY, SYGVKD. For the CDR3, the DNA is TGTGCCATCAGTACGTCCTCCCAAGAGACCCAGTACTTC. It translates to CAISTSSQETQYF.

V is TRBV4-2 and J is TRBJ2-3; D is perhaps TRBD2 (6 bases). Germline CDR1 reads LGHNA; CDR2 reads YNFKEQ. V was clipped by 0 bases and J by 8 bases, with 15 bases between them. This CDR3 comprises 15 residues. Written as DNA, the CDR3 is TGTGCCAGCAGCCAAGAGGACTGGGCGGAGGGTACGCAGTATTTT. Encoded protein: CASSQEDWAEGTQYF.

V and J are TRBV30 and TRBJ1-1, with 7 bases fitting TRBD1. CDR1 GTSNPN and CDR2 SVGIG come from the germline V gene (reference sequence). This CDR3 region has 17 residues. With 4 bases clipped from V and 0 bases from J, the junction kept 14 bases outside the gene matches. The CDR3 DNA follows: TGTGCCTGGACCCCCGGGGACAGAATAATAATGAACACTGAAGCTTTCTTT. This gives the protein CAWTPGDRIIMNTEAFF.

The J gene is TRBJ2-7, the V gene TRBV11-2; TRBD2 agrees at 7 bases. Germline V lookup: CDR1 SGHAT, CDR2 FQNNGV. Losses at the gene ends were 4 bases for V and 3 bases for J; bases not matched to a gene: 12. The CDR3 covers 16 residues. DNA of the CDR3: TGTGCCAGCAGCTCGGTACCGACTAGCAGCCACTACGAGCAGTACTTC. It translates to CASSSVPTSSHYEQYF.

This sequence joins TRBV6-6 and TRBJ2-7, with D possibly being TRBD1 or TRBD2 (5 bases each). From germline, CDR1 is MNHNY and CDR2 SVGAGI (reference sequence). Trimming removed 7 bases from V and 3 bases from J, with 16 bases in between. There are 14 residues in the CDR3. The CDR3 coding sequence is TGTGCCAGCACCCAGGGCCGGGGCGGCTACGAGCAGTACTTC. Amino acid sequence: CASTQGRGGYEQYF.

The V and J genes are TRBV10-3 and TRBJ2-3; 8 nucleotides match TRBD1. This CDR3 is built from 14 residues. Per germline, CDR1 ENHRY and CDR2 SYGVKD. V trimming: 8 bases; J trimming: 8 bases; junction bases outside the gene matches: 12. This chain's CDR3 is CAIAETGDIGTQYF. CDR3 DNA sequence: TGTGCCATCGCTGAGACAGGGGACATAGGTACGCAGTATTTT.

The table lists this clone with a count of one. Sequence at one end of the junction differs from germline and may be a read error. The gene calls are TRBV7-9 and TRBJ2-3; 10 positions match TRBD2. This CDR3 is 17 amino acids long. The germline V gene has CDR1 SEHNR and CDR2 FQNEAQ (reference sequence). The CDR3 nucleotides read TGCGCCAGCAGCCAAGACCGACTAGCGGGCCTCACAGATACGCAGTATTTT. It is translated as CASSQDRLAGLTDTQYF. The whole variable domain, filled in from reference TRBV7-9 and TRBJ2-3, reads DTGVSQNPRHKITKRGQNVTFRCDPISEHNRLYWYRQTLGQGPEFLTYFQNEAQLEKSRLLSDRFSAERPKGSFSTLEIQRTEQGDSAMYLCASSQDRLAGLTDTQYFGPGTRLTVL.

The J gene is TRBJ1-2, the V gene TRBV30; 7 bases fit TRBD1. With V trimmed by 4 bases and J by 7 bases, 9 bases remained unmatched. Germline-derived CDR1 and CDR2 are GTSNPN and SVGIG (reference sequence). CDR3 length: 13 amino acids. The CDR3 region is CAWTRDRDSGYTF. CDR3 nucleotides: TGTGCCTGGACGAGAGACAGGGATAGTGGCTACACCTTC.

The genes are TRBV27 and TRBJ1-1; D possibly corresponds to TRBD1 (6 bases). The V gene lost 0 bases and the J gene lost 5 bases, with 10 bases spanning the gap. Germline V gene data show CDR1 as MNHEY and CDR2 as SMNVEV (reference sequence). The CDR3 consists of 14 residues. The CDR3 DNA follows: TGTGCCAGCAGTTTATCTCAGGGGAGTACTGAAGCTTTCTTT. It translates to CASSLSQGSTEAFF.

The genes are TRBV25-1 and TRBJ1-2; 12 nucleotides align to TRBD1. CDR1 and CDR2 from the germline V gene are MGHDK and SYGVNS. The CDR3 runs 15 residues. The junction had 8 bases not matched to a gene; V was cut back by 6 bases and J by 6 bases. CDR3 DNA: TGTGCCAGCAGCGGTGCGGGGACAGGGGGCGATGGCTACACCTTC. Translating gives CASSGAGTGGDGYTF.

This clone has only one observation. The V gene is TRBV19, the J gene TRBJ1-2; D gene unclear. Germline assignment: CDR1 LNHDA and CDR2 SQIVND (reference sequence). With 7 bases removed from V and 0 bases from J, the gap between germline ends came to 18 bases. The CDR3 has 16 amino acids. Here the CDR3 DNA reads TGTGCCAGTATCCGACGAACAGCGAATACTAACTATGGCTACACCTTC. Translating gives CASIRRTANTNYGYTF.